This entry features one TCR beta chain sequence. Antigen specificity is unknown. Assay: immunoSEQ multiplex PCR; the TCRdb copy retains only in-frame clones and omits some. The sample has 250,000 to 300,000 clones; around 85% are singletons. The CDR3 is 12 amino acids. CDR1 and CDR2 (germline): ENHRY, SYGVKD. V lost 6 bases and J lost 0, with 6 bases in between. These data originate in a study of cytomegalovirus exposure and HLA in healthy donors. General study points: It was found in a later analysis that first-cohort TCR clusters tended to co-occur in the 90 to 150 validation repertoires. Most TCR sequences were uncommon, yet certain public TCRs appeared in many donors.

Sequencing input: PBMCs. The source is a woman younger than 35 in good health and CMV-seronegative. The J gene is TRBJ2-7, the V gene TRBV10-3; a weak D match, TRBD1 (6 bases). The CDR3 DNA sequence: TGTGCCATCAGAGGGGGCTCCTACGAGCAGTACTTC. Translated: CAIRGGSYEQYF.